Shown below are 18 T cell receptor beta chains from a single sample sequenced in a study of shared clonotypes between healthy human individuals (dated by TCRdb to about 2020). The library came from the immunoSEQ multiplex PCR assay. Sourced from immuneACCESS, this table was stored by TCRdb with only in-frame sequences that have V and J called. A share of the clones is absent; for the studies checked, an unresolved V gene accounts for under half, and the remainder has no known explanation. This sample gives a few million clones in total; less than 95% of them show up just once. Clones ranked in the top ten supply approximately 0.4% of the sample. Sequenced material: naive CD4+ T cells from PBMCs. The cell subset or site tag for this specimen amounts to: CD45RA+ positively selected. The source is a man younger than 35 in good health. Some clones in this sample may be carry-over from other donors' samples.

This clone was counted a single time. The chain is built from TRBV7-3 and TRBJ2-1, with D perhaps being TRBD1 or TRBD2 (5 bases each). In germline, CDR1 is SGHTA, CDR2 FQGTGA. The CDR3 consists of 15 residues. The germline V and J ends were trimmed by 1 base and 7 bases, with 14 bases remaining between them. As DNA, the CDR3 is TGTGCCAGCAGCTTAAACTGGGGACCTGGGAATGAGCAGTTCTTC. Protein: CASSLNWGPGNEQFF.

The CDR3 DNA reads TGTGCCTCCTCGGGGTCCGGGGAGCTGTTTTTT. It is translated as CASSGSGELFF. The genes are TRBV28 and TRBJ2-2; possibly TRBD2 for D (5 bases). CDR3 length: 11 amino acids. Germline values: CDR1 MDHEN, CDR2 SYDVKM. The germline V and J ends were trimmed by 11 bases and 6 bases, with 10 bases remaining between them.

Notes on this clone: The same CDR3 also results from other DNA sequences found in this sample. DNA for the CDR3: TGTGCCAGCAGTTACCGGGACAGGGGCCACTACGAGCAGTACTTC. This translates into CASSYRDRGHYEQYF. This chain uses TRBV6-5 with TRBJ2-7; 10 bases align to TRBD1. Germline-derived CDR1 and CDR2 are MNHEY and SVGAGI. This CDR3 region has 15 residues. V trimming: 2 bases; J trimming: 3 bases; junction bases outside the gene matches: 4.

The chain has TRBV6-1 and TRBJ1-2; the match to TRBD1 covers 7 bases. V gave up 7 bases and J gave up 4 bases; unmatched junction bases: 12. The germline gives CDR1 MNHNS, CDR2 SASEGT. This CDR3 spans 15 amino acids. The CDR3 DNA sequence: TGTGCCAGCAAGGACGCAGGGACAGCCCTCTATGGCTACACCTTC. Amino acid sequence: CASKDAGTALYGYTF.

This rearrangement joins TRBV10-3 to TRBJ2-2; 11 positions match TRBD2. The V gene's germline CDR1 is ENHRY and CDR2 SYGVKD. With 6 bases clipped from V and 5 bases from J, the junction kept 8 bases outside the gene matches. This CDR3 spans 16 amino acids. CDR3 nucleotide sequence: TGTGCCATCAGCAAAGGGACTAGCGGAAATACCGGGGAGCTGTTTTTT. Protein sequence: CAISKGTSGNTGELFF.

The sample holds a few counts of this clone. V usage is TRBV30 and J usage is TRBJ1-4; 7 positions match TRBD1. The germline CDR1 and CDR2 sequences are GTSNPN and SVGIG (reference sequence). The CDR3 extends over 16 amino acids. V lost 5 bases and J lost 5; bases outside the gene matches: 14. The CDR3 region has the DNA TGTGCCTGGCGACCTCCCGGCACAGGGGACAATGAAAAACTGTTTTTT. Protein product: CAWRPPGTGDNEKLFF.

J is TRBJ1-3 and V is TRBV9, with D perhaps matching TRBD1 (5 bases). Trimming shortened V by 0 bases and J by 8 bases, and 18 bases separated the two germline ends. Germline CDR1 is SGDLS and CDR2 is YYNGEE. CDR3 length equals 16 residues. The CDR3 here is CASSVGAGRAVDTIYF. The CDR3, as DNA: TGTGCCAGCAGCGTAGGTGCCGGCAGGGCGGTTGACACCATATATTTT. The full variable domain, rest sourced from reference TRBV9 and TRBJ1-3, is DSGVTQTPKHLITATGQRVTLRCSPRSGDLSVYWYQQSLDQGLQFLIQYYNGEERAKGNILERFSAQQFPDLHSELNLSSLELGDSALYFCASSVGAGRAVDTIYFGEGSWLTVV.

The V gene is TRBV28, the J gene TRBJ2-1; possible D gene TRBD2, 6 bases. Germline CDR1 MDHEN, CDR2 SYDVKM. The CDR3 has 16 residues. V dropped 3 bases and J dropped 5 bases, with 17 bases sitting between them. The CDR3 protein is CASSLKWRDLHNEQFF. The CDR3 DNA sequence: TGTGCCAGCAGTTTGAAGTGGAGGGACCTCCACAATGAGCAGTTCTTC.

The chain combines TRBV5-4 with TRBJ2-1, with 8 bases lining up with TRBD1. The CDR3 consists of 15 residues. Germline values: CDR1 SGHNT, CDR2 YYREEE (reference sequence). J gave up 4 bases and V 0 bases, and 3 bases lay outside the gene matches. This chain's CDR3 is CASSLGDRTYNEQFF. CDR3 nucleotides: TGTGCCAGCAGCTTGGGGGACAGGACGTACAATGAGCAGTTCTTC.

The chain combines TRBV10-2 with TRBJ2-7; TRBD1 matches at 8 bases. The CDR3 spans 14 residues. Looked up from germline, CDR1 is WSHSY and CDR2 is SAAADI. V was pared by 4 bases and J by 5 bases, with 7 bases of the junction left unmatched. CDR3 coding DNA: TGCGCCAGCAGTGTCGAGACAGGGGCTCACGAGCAGTACTTC. As protein: CASSVETGAHEQYF.

For this clone: Additional DNA sequences in this sample encode the identical CDR3. V usage is TRBV5-1 and J usage is TRBJ2-1; 7 bases map to TRBD2. The CDR3 contains 14 residues. Per germline, CDR1 SGHRS and CDR2 YFSETQ. V gave up 1 base and J gave up 4 bases; unmatched junction bases: 2. The CDR3 nucleotides are TGCGCCAGCAGCTTGCCTAGCGGTTACAATGAGCAGTTCTTC. Translating gives CASSLPSGYNEQFF.

The chain uses TRBV10-1 and TRBJ2-1; tentatively, D is TRBD1 or TRBD2 (5 bases each). V gave up 5 bases and J gave up 5 bases, with 16 bases separating them. The germline CDR1 and CDR2 sequences are WNHNN and SYGVQD (reference sequence). The CDR3 extends over 15 amino acids. For the CDR3, the DNA is TGCGCCAGCAGTCTTGGGGGAGAGTCAGACAATGAGCAGTTCTTC. Residues: CASSLGGESDNEQFF.

The chain uses TRBV6-5 and TRBJ2-3; D is undetermined. CDR1 is MNHEY, CDR2 SVGAGI, per germline. The CDR3 spans 14 residues. Trimming took off 0 bases at V and 2 bases at J, with 6 bases between the two ends. The CDR3 loop reads CASSYSLNTDTQYF. CDR3 coding DNA: TGTGCCAGCAGTTACTCTCTAAACACAGATACGCAGTATTTT.

The chain couples TRBV5-1 to TRBJ2-2; D is unclear. The germline CDR1 and CDR2 sequences are SGHRS and YFSETQ. The CDR3 has 13 residues. V was shortened by 0 bases and J by 7 bases, with 7 bases between the two germline ends. The CDR3 DNA reads as TGCGCCAGCAGCTTGGGTGTAGTCGGGGAGCTGTTTTTT. Residues: CASSLGVVGELFF. Together with reference TRBV5-1 and TRBJ2-2, the CDR3 gives the full variable domain: KAGVTQTPRYLIKTRGQQVTLSCSPISGHRSVSWYQQTPGQGLQFLFEYFSETQRNKGNFPGRFSGRQFSNSRSEMNVSTLELGDSALYLCASSLGVVGELFFGEGSRLTVL.

This chain joins TRBV5-5 and TRBJ2-7, with 10 bases that match TRBD2. The germline V gene has CDR1 SGHKS and CDR2 YYEKEE (reference sequence). The CDR3 totals 16 residues. The V gene end was trimmed by 1 base and the J gene end by 1 base; junction bases not matched to a gene: 5. This CDR3 is CASSLILAGGSYEQYF. The DNA for the CDR3 is TGTGCCAGCAGCTTGATTTTAGCGGGAGGTTCCTACGAGCAGTACTTC.

The chain uses TRBV28 and TRBJ1-2; D perhaps matches TRBD1 (6 bases). With 2 bases removed from V and 1 base from J, the gap between germline ends came to 11 bases. Per germline, CDR1 MDHEN and CDR2 SYDVKM. The CDR3 length is 15 residues. This CDR3 is CASSLGGAVNYGYTF. The CDR3 coding sequence is TGTGCCAGCAGTTTAGGGGGGGCCGTTAACTATGGCTACACCTTC.

The chain employs TRBV9 and TRBJ2-3; D not resolved. Between the trimmed V and J ends, which lost 4 bases and 6 bases, there was a span of 9 bases. The germline CDR1 and CDR2 sequences are SGDLS and YYNGEE. The CDR3 runs to 12 residues. Here the CDR3 DNA reads TGTGCCAGCAGCCCTCTGCGGGATACGCAGTATTTT. The encoded protein is CASSPLRDTQYF.

The CDR3 reads CAVKSRSADTQYF. Here the CDR3 DNA reads TGTGCCGTAAAGTCTAGGTCCGCAGATACGCAGTATTTT. The chain couples TRBV5-4 to TRBJ2-3; D not certain. This CDR3 contains 13 residues. V was pared by 10 bases and J by 4 bases, with 16 bases between. Germline CDR1 and CDR2: SGHNT and YYREEE (reference sequence).